The clone carrying this TCR beta chain was counted at least ten times. This sample is drawn from a study of T cells in Graves' hyperthyroidism and ophthalmopathy. This CDR3 comprises 16 residues. V shed 6 bases, J shed 7 bases, and the junction held 15 bases outside the gene matches. Per the germline V gene, CDR1 is WSHSY and CDR2 is SAAADI. Patients having uncontrolled infection, another autoimmune disease, pregnancy or lactation were not included. From RNA transcripts, TCR beta CDR3 regions were amplified. The TCR CDR3 was amplified in a first-round RT-PCR using the HTBI primer set. In TCRdb, the multiplex PCR reads were re-called with MiXCR into one record per CDR3 protein. This table has around 300,000 distinct CDR3 sequences, approximately 13% appearing once.

This receptor was taken from a woman between 35 and 50 years old with Graves' ophthalmopathy. The gene calls are TRBV10-2 and TRBJ2-1, with TRBD1 matching over 7 bases. The sequenced material came from blood. Here the CDR3 reads CASSAHGQGVRNEQFF. In DNA form, the CDR3 reads TGCGCCAGCAGCGCTCATGGGCAGGGGGTGCGAAATGAGCAGTTCTTC.